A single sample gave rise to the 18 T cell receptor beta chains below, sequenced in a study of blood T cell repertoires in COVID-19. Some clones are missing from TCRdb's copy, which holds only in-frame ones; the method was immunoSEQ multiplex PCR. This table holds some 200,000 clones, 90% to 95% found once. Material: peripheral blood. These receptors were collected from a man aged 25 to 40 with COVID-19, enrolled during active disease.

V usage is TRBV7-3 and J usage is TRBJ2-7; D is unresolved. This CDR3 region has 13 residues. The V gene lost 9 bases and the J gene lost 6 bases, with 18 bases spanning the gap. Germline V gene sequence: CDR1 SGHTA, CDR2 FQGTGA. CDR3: CARAGSIVSEQYF. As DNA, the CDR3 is TGTGCCAGAGCAGGCAGTATCGTATCCGAGCAGTACTTC.

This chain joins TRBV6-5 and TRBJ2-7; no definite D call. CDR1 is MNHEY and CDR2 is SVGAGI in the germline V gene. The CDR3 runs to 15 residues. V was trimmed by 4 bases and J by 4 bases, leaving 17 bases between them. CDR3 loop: CASSSLLNQQYEQYF. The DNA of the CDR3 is TGTGCCAGCAGTTCTTTACTCAACCAACAGTACGAGCAGTACTTC.

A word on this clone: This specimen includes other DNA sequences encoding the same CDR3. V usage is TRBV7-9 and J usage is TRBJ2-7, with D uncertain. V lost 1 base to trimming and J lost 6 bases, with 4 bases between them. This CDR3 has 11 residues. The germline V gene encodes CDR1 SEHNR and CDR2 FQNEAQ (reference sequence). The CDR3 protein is CASSLVAEQYF. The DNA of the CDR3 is TGTGCCAGCAGCTTAGTGGCCGAGCAGTACTTC. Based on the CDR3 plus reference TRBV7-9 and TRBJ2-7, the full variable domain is DTGVSQNPRHKITKRGQNVTFRCDPISEHNRLYWYRQTLGQGPEFLTYFQNEAQLEKSRLLSDRFSAERPKGSFSTLEIQRTEQGDSAMYLCASSLVAEQYFGPGTRLTVT.

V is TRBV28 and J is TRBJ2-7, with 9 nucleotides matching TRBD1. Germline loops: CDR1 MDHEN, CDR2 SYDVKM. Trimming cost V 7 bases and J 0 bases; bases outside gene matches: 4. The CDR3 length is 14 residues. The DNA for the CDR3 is TGTGCCAGCATTGGACAGGGGTCCTCCTACGAGCAGTACTTC. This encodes CASIGQGSSYEQYF.

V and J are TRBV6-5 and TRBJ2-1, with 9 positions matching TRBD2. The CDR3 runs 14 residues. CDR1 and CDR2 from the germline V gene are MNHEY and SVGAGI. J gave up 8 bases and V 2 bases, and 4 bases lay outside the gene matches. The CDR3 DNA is TGTGCCAGCAGTTACGGGCGGGGGGGCTATGAGCAGTTCTTC. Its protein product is CASSYGRGGYEQFF.

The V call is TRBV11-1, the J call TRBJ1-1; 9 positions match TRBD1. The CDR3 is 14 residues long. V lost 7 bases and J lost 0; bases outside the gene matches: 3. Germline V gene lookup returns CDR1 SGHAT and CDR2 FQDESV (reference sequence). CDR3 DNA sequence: TGTGCCAGCACTTGGGACAGGGTGAACACTGAAGCTTTCTTT. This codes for CASTWDRVNTEAFF.

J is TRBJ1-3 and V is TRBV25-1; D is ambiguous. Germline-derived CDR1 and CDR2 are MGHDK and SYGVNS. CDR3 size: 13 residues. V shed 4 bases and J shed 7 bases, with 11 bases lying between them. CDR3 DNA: TGTGCCAGCAGTGGCGCAGGTTACAACACCATATATTTT. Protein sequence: CASSGAGYNTIYF.

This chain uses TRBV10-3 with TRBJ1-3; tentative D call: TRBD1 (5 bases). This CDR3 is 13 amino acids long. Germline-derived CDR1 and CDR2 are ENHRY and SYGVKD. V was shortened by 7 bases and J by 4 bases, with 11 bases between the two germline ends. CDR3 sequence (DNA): TGTGCCATCACTACAGGTTACGGAAACACCATATATTTT. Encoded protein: CAITTGYGNTIYF.

CDR3 nucleotides: TGCAGTGCTAGTCGGTCGGGGGGGCCTGACGCGACCCAGTACTTC. Translation gives CSASRSGGPDATQYF. The chain couples TRBV20-1 to TRBJ2-5; 8 nucleotides line up with TRBD2. The CDR3 loop spans 15 amino acids. The germline V gene encodes CDR1 DFQATT and CDR2 SNEGSKA (reference sequence). V was pared by 3 bases and J by 7 bases, with 13 bases of the junction left unmatched.

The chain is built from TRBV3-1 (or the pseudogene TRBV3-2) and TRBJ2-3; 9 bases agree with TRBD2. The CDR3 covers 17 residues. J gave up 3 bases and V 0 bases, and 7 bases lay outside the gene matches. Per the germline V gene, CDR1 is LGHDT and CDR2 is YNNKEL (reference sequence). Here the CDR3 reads CASSQDPSGGMTDTQYF. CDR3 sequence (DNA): TGTGCCAGCAGCCAAGATCCCAGCGGGGGGATGACAGATACGCAGTATTTT.

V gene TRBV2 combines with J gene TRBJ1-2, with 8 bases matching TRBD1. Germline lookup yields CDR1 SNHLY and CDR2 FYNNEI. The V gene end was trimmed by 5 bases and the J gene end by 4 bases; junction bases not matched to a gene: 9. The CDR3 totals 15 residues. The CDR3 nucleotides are TGTGCCAGCAGTTTGTCCAGGGGGCGCACCTATGGCTACACCTTC. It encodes CASSLSRGRTYGYTF. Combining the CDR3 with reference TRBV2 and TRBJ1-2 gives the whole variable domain EPEVTQTPSHQVTQMGQEVILRCVPISNHLYFYWYRQILGQKVEFLVSFYNNEISEKSEIFDDQFSVERPDGSNFTLKIRSTKLEDSAMYFCASSLSRGRTYGYTFGSGTRLTVV.

The CDR3 region is CASSLGRTIGDTQYF. The CDR3 DNA reads as TGTGCCAGCAGCTTAGGACGGACTATCGGAGATACGCAGTATTTT. The chain links TRBV7-7 to TRBJ2-3, with D possibly TRBD2 on 6 matching bases. There are 15 residues in the CDR3. Germline values: CDR1 SSHAT, CDR2 FNYEAQ (reference sequence). The V end lost 1 base, the J end lost 5 bases, and 13 bases lay between the germline ends.

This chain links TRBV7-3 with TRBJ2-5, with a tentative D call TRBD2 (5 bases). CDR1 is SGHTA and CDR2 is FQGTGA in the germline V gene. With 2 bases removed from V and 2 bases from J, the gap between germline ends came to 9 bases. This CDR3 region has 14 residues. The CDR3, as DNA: TGTGCCAGCAGCTTATACGGGGAGCAAGAGACCCAGTACTTC. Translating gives CASSLYGEQETQYF.

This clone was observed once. This CDR3 reads CASSPEGVTTGYEQYF. The DNA for the CDR3 is TGTGCCAGCTCACCAGAGGGGGTAACGACGGGCTACGAGCAGTACTTC. This chain uses TRBV18 with TRBJ2-7, with a tentative D call TRBD1 (6 bases). The V gene's germline CDR1 is KGHSH and CDR2 LQKENI. The V and J ends lost 2 bases and 3 bases respectively, with 17 bases between them. This CDR3 is 16 amino acids long.

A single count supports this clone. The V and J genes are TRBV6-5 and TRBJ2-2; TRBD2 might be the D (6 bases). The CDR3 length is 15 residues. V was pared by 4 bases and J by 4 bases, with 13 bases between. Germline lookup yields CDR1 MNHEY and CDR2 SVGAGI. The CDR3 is CASSLRLGGTGELFF. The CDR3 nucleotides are TGTGCCAGCAGTTTAAGGCTGGGGGGCACCGGGGAGCTGTTTTTT.

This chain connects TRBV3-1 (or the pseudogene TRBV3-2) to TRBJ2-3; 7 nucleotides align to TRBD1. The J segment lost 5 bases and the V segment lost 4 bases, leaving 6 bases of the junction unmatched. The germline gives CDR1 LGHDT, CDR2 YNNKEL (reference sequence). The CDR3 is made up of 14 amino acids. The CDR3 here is CASSPEQGKDTQYF. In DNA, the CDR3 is TGTGCCAGCAGCCCTGAACAGGGGAAAGATACGCAGTATTTT.

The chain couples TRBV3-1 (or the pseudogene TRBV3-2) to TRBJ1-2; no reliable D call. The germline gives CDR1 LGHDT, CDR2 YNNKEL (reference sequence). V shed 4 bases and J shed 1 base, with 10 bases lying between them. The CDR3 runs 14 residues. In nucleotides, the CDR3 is TGTGCCAGCAGCCGCGCGGGTTTTAACTATGGCTACACCTTC. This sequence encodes CASSRAGFNYGYTF.

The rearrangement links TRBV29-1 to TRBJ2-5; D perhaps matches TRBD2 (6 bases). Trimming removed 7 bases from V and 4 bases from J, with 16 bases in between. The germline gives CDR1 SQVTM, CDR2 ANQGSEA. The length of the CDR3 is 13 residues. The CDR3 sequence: CSASGEARETQYF. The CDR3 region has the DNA TGCAGCGCATCGGGGGAAGCTAGAGAGACCCAGTACTTC.